Included here is one T cell receptor (beta chain) sequence, with context. Its target is unknown. The V end lost 5 bases, the J end lost 5 bases, and 22 bases lay between the germline ends. The CDR3 has 16 residues. The germline CDR1 and CDR2 sequences are SGHTA and FQGNSA. The sample is drawn from a study of shared clonotypes between healthy human individuals. The overall study: The composition of the donors was two women and a few men aged 18 to 49.

TCRdb keeps only in-frame clones here, not all; method: immunoSEQ multiplex PCR. Of fewer than 100,000 clones listed, around two thirds are singletons. Study observations and caveats: At large depth, rarefaction still showed sorted-subset sequencing to be incomplete. Generally, naive subsets (rather than memory subsets) showed larger estimated richness.

The sample taken for sequencing was memory CD8+ T cells sorted from blood. The subset: CD45RO+ cells pooled with CCR7-negative TemRA cells. The TCR sequence derives from a man aged 25 to 45 in good health. V is TRBV7-2 and J is TRBJ2-7; D remains ambiguous. This CDR3 is CASSPRSRSQWNEQYF. The CDR3 nucleotides are TGTGCCAGCAGCCCTCGGAGCCGTTCCCAATGGAACGAGCAGTACTTC.